Sequencing of this T cell receptor beta chain was carried out in a study of neurological immune-mediated disorders. The CDR3 is 13 residues long. V was cut by 3 bases and J by 7 bases, with 12 bases left in between. Many counts were recorded for this clonotype. As for time point: longitudinal time-point 3. TCRdb recomputed calls from the 5' RACE reads with MiXCR, one row per CDR3 protein. The sample yields about 99,000 distinct CDR3 sequences, 9.5% to 14% seen once. This TCR was sampled from a female donor with HTLV-1-associated myelopathy (HAM/TSP). Sequencing was done on a sample of PBMCs. The gene calls are TRBV12-3 or TRBV12-4 and TRBJ1-2, with no clear D. CDR3 sequence reads: CASSLRGPSGYTF. The CDR3 DNA sequence: TGTGCCAGCAGTTTGAGAGGGCCGAGTGGCTACACCTTC.